Following are 32 T cell receptor beta chains from one sample sequenced in a study of graft-versus-host responses after intestinal transplantation. Data came from immunoSEQ multiplex PCR; TCRdb stores just in-frame clones and leaves some out. The table includes about 25,000 clones, approximately 93% detected once. The sample in question was PBMCs, obtained 156 days after intestinal transplant. All receptors come from a human patient who received an intestinal transplant, so some T cells may come from the graft donor.

As for this clone: This sample includes further DNA sequences coding for the same CDR3. This sequence joins TRBV2 and TRBJ2-1, with a weak D call TRBD1 (6 bases). Trimming cost V 4 bases and J 8 bases, with 15 bases left between them. CDR3 length equals 14 residues. Per the germline V gene, CDR1 is SNHLY and CDR2 is FYNNEI. Here the CDR3 reads CASSGGRGKDEQFF. The DNA for the CDR3 is TGTGCCAGCAGTGGTGGCAGGGGCAAGGATGAGCAGTTCTTC.

The V call is TRBV18, the J call TRBJ1-5; TRBD1 matches 7 bases. There are 14 residues in the CDR3. Germline CDR1 reads KGHSH; CDR2 reads LQKENI. Trimming took 5 bases from V and 6 from J; bases not matched to a gene: 7. CDR3 sequence reads: CASSWRGPGQPQHF. CDR3 coding DNA: TGTGCCAGCTCATGGAGGGGGCCTGGTCAGCCCCAGCATTTT.

The chain uses TRBV27 and TRBJ2-5; 16 positions match TRBD2. The germline V gene has CDR1 MNHEY and CDR2 SMNVEV (reference sequence). The CDR3 contains 18 residues. The V gene end was trimmed by 4 bases and the J gene end by 5 bases; junction bases not matched to a gene: 10. The CDR3, as DNA: TGTGCCAGCAGTTCACCCGGGACTAGCGGGAGGGCCGGGGAGACCCAGTACTTC. It yields the protein CASSSPGTSGRAGETQYF.

The sample holds one count of this clone. This chain joins TRBV18 and TRBJ1-1; possibly TRBD1 for D (6 bases). Deletions cut 6 bases from V and 6 bases from J, with 17 bases between. The CDR3 is made up of 14 amino acids. Germline loops: CDR1 KGHSH, CDR2 LQKENI. The CDR3 DNA follows: TGTGCCAGCTCTAGCGGGCAGGGGTTCCCTGAAGCTTTCTTT. Translating it yields CASSSGQGFPEAFF.

The rearrangement uses TRBV11-2 and TRBJ1-1; D unclear. Per germline, CDR1 SGHAT and CDR2 FQNNGV. Trimming stripped 3 bases from V and 1 base from J, with 6 bases between. The CDR3 spans 13 residues. CDR3: CASSFLTNTEAFF. CDR3 coding DNA: TGTGCCAGCAGCTTTCTCACGAACACTGAAGCTTTCTTT.

The chain recombines TRBV7-2 with TRBJ2-2; D unresolved. Trimming stripped 4 bases from V and 2 bases from J, with 5 bases between. This CDR3 comprises 13 residues. Germline values: CDR1 SGHTA, CDR2 FQGNSA. CDR3 bases: TGTGCCAGCAGCTCCCTAAACACCGGGGAGCTGTTTTTT. Translation gives CASSSLNTGELFF.

J is TRBJ1-6 and V is TRBV4-3, with D possibly matching TRBD1 (6 bases). Germline V gives CDR1 LGHNA, CDR2 YSLEER. V lost 0 bases to trimming and J lost 4 bases, with 10 bases between them. The CDR3 has 16 residues. The CDR3 region is CASSQDRGQYNSPLHF. Here the CDR3 DNA reads TGCGCCAGCAGCCAAGATCGGGGACAATATAATTCACCCCTCCACTTT.

The chain has TRBV27 and TRBJ2-3, with D hard to call. The V end was cut by 5 bases, the J end by 2 bases, with 14 bases between. Germline V CDR1 and CDR2: MNHEY, SMNVEV (reference sequence). The CDR3 length is 15 residues. CDR3 amino acids: CASSAPGVFTDTQYF. CDR3 nucleotides: TGTGCCAGCAGTGCCCCTGGGGTTTTCACAGATACGCAGTATTTT.

The V call is TRBV6-5, the J call TRBJ2-1; 9 bases align to TRBD1. CDR1 and CDR2 (germline): MNHEY, SVGAGI. CDR3 length: 15 amino acids. J gave up 9 bases and V 6 bases, and 12 bases lay outside the gene matches. CDR3 loop: CASRAGDRGLPEQFF. The DNA for the CDR3 is TGTGCCAGCAGGGCCGGTGACAGGGGGTTACCTGAGCAGTTCTTC.

This clone was recorded once. The germline gene is not matched at one end of the junction; a read error may be the cause. V and J are TRBV4-3 and TRBJ1-2; no reliable D call. Germline CDR1 LGHNA, CDR2 YSLEER. This CDR3 is built from 14 residues. The CDR3 coding sequence is TGCGCCAGCAGCCCGGCGCGGCGACCCTATGGCTCCACCTTC. Protein product: CASSPARRPYGSTF.

CDR3 in amino acids: CASSQARAMNTEAFF. The CDR3 DNA follows: TGCGCCAGCAGCCAAGCCCGGGCCATGAACACTGAAGCTTTCTTT. This chain connects TRBV4-1 to TRBJ1-1; D not resolved. The germline V gene encodes CDR1 MGHRA and CDR2 YSYEKL. CDR3 length equals 15 residues. Deletions cut 1 base from V and 0 bases from J, with 9 bases between.

The V and J genes are TRBV10-3 and TRBJ2-7, with 7 bases fitting TRBD1. The CDR3 consists of 14 residues. CDR1 and CDR2 (germline): ENHRY, SYGVKD. The V segment lost 5 bases and the J segment 3 bases; nucleotides outside the gene matches: 7. The CDR3 is CAISSPTGNYEQYF. Here the CDR3 DNA reads TGTGCCATCAGTTCCCCGACAGGGAACTACGAGCAGTACTTC.

The chain combines TRBV15 with TRBJ2-7; possible D gene TRBD2, 6 bases. Trimming shortened V by 0 bases and J by 1 base, and 7 bases separated the two germline ends. CDR3 length equals 14 residues. CDR1 and CDR2 (germline): LNHNV, YYDKDF (reference sequence). As DNA, the CDR3 is TGTGCCACCAGCAGAGATGCGGGGTCCTACGAGCAGTACTTC. Translation gives CATSRDAGSYEQYF.

This chain connects TRBV5-1 to TRBJ1-1, with a weak D call TRBD1 (5 bases). Per the germline V gene, CDR1 is SGHRS and CDR2 is YFSETQ. The V and J ends lost 2 bases and 7 bases respectively, with 18 bases between them. The CDR3 totals 15 residues. For the CDR3, the DNA is TGCGCCAGCAGCTTCTCCGGGACCGATACTTTTGAAGCTTTCTTT. Protein product: CASSFSGTDTFEAFF.

The chain has TRBV9 and TRBJ2-7, with D perhaps TRBD1 (6 bases). The length of the CDR3 is 14 residues. V was clipped by 3 bases and J by 3 bases, with 13 bases between them. Germline CDR1 is SGDLS and CDR2 is YYNGEE. CDR3 sequence: CASSARDISYEQYF. The CDR3 nucleotides are TGTGCCAGCAGCGCAAGGGACATAAGCTACGAGCAGTACTTC.

This chain uses TRBV7-2 with TRBJ2-3; TRBD2 matches 14 bases. Per germline, CDR1 SGHTA and CDR2 FQGNSA. The CDR3 has 17 residues. V was clipped by 5 bases and J by 0 bases; unmatched bases: 4. The CDR3 here is CASSARTSGRSTDTQYF. The CDR3 nucleotides are TGTGCCAGCAGCGCCAGGACTAGCGGGAGGAGCACAGATACGCAGTATTTT.

J is TRBJ2-1 and V is TRBV19, with TRBD2 identical over 7 bases. CDR1 LNHDA and CDR2 SQIVND come from the germline V gene (reference sequence). The V gene end was trimmed by 4 bases and the J gene end by 8 bases; junction bases not matched to a gene: 2. CDR3 size: 12 residues. The CDR3 nucleotides are TGTGCCAGTAGTAGCGGGGGAGATGAGCAGTTCTTC. Translated: CASSSGGDEQFF.

This sequence joins TRBV4-3 and TRBJ1-2, with 8 bases aligning to TRBD1. After removal of 5 bases from V and 7 bases from J, the junction contained 9 bases not matched to a gene. The CDR3 extends over 14 amino acids. Germline V lookup: CDR1 LGHNA, CDR2 YSLEER. The CDR3 here is CASSSIGQGGGYTF. The CDR3 region has the DNA TGCGCCAGCAGCTCGATCGGACAGGGCGGTGGCTACACCTTC.

The table lists this clone with a count of one. The V and J genes are TRBV7-2 and TRBJ2-3; 9 bases align to TRBD2. CDR1 SGHTA and CDR2 FQGNSA come from the germline V gene. The CDR3 has 19 amino acids. The V gene end was trimmed by 1 base and the J gene end by 4 bases; junction bases not matched to a gene: 15. In nucleotides, the CDR3 is TGTGCCAGCAGCTTAGTGGGACAATGGGTGCGGGGGGGTTCAGATACGCAGTATTTT. Its translation: CASSLVGQWVRGGSDTQYF.

The chain is built from TRBV7-9 and TRBJ1-1; D uncertain. The CDR3 extends over 11 amino acids. V lost 5 bases and J 2 bases, leaving 3 bases between the germline ends. The germline gives CDR1 SEHNR, CDR2 FQNEAQ (reference sequence). CDR3 sequence: CASSVNTEAFF. The DNA of the CDR3 is TGTGCCAGCAGCGTCAACACTGAAGCTTTCTTT.

The chain links TRBV4-3 to TRBJ2-7; D ambiguous. CDR3 length equals 14 residues. CDR1 and CDR2 from the germline V gene are LGHNA and YSLEER. V was shortened by 0 bases and J by 4 bases, with 10 bases between the two germline ends. The CDR3 coding sequence is TGCGCCAGCAGCCAAGACGATTCTGGGTACGAGCAGTACTTC. Translated, it gives CASSQDDSGYEQYF.

The genes are TRBV11-2 and TRBJ2-3, with D maybe TRBD1 (6 bases). CDR3 length equals 18 residues. Trimming took 3 bases from V and 5 from J, leaving 24 bases between them. The germline V gene has CDR1 SGHAT and CDR2 FQNNGV. The CDR3: CASSFHPLGQMTGDTQYF. The CDR3 DNA sequence: TGTGCCAGCAGCTTTCACCCATTAGGACAGATGACGGGAGATACGCAGTATTTT.

The chain uses TRBV7-2 and TRBJ2-5; 11 bases are shared with TRBD2. The length of the CDR3 is 15 residues. Germline assignment: CDR1 SGHTA and CDR2 FQGNSA. The V gene end was trimmed by 2 bases and the J gene end by 7 bases; junction bases not matched to a gene: 6. This CDR3 is CASSLNLAGGRTQYF. CDR3 nucleotides: TGTGCCAGCAGCTTAAATCTAGCGGGGGGCCGGACCCAGTACTTC.

This chain joins TRBV5-6 and TRBJ2-7, with TRBD2 identical over 12 bases. With V trimmed by 1 base and J by 2 bases, 1 base remained unmatched. CDR1 and CDR2 (germline): SGHDT, YYEEEE. CDR3 size: 15 residues. CDR3 region: CASSLPSGGAYEQYF. DNA of the CDR3: TGTGCCAGCAGCTTGCCTAGCGGGGGGGCCTACGAGCAGTACTTC. Full variable domain (missing parts from reference TRBV5-6 and TRBJ2-7): DAGVTQSPTHLIKTRGQQVTLRCSPKSGHDTVSWYQQALGQGPQFIFQYYEEEERQRGNFPDRFSGHQFPNYSSELNVNALLLGDSALYLCASSLPSGGAYEQYFGPGTRLTVT.

The chain is built from TRBV6-1 and TRBJ1-1; unclear D gene. Looked up from germline, CDR1 is MNHNS and CDR2 is SASEGT. CDR3 length: 15 amino acids. The germline V and J ends were trimmed by 9 bases and 3 bases, with 20 bases remaining between them. CDR3 nucleotide sequence: TGTGCCAGTACCCCGGGTAGGCTGATTGACACTGAAGCTTTCTTT. Amino acid sequence: CASTPGRLIDTEAFF.

The gene calls are TRBV30 and TRBJ1-5, with D maybe TRBD1 (5 bases). Trimming left V 3 bases short and J 3 bases short, with 9 bases between. The CDR3 has 13 residues. The germline gives CDR1 GTSNPN, CDR2 SVGIG (reference sequence). CDR3 coding DNA: TGTGCCTGGAGCGTACAGGACAATCAGCCCCAGCATTTT. Its translation is CAWSVQDNQPQHF.

The V call is TRBV28, the J call TRBJ2-3; 9 positions match TRBD2. The trim removed 2 bases at V and 6 bases at J, leaving 3 bases unmatched. Germline V gives CDR1 MDHEN, CDR2 SYDVKM. There are 14 residues in the CDR3. The CDR3 DNA reads TGTGCCAGCAGTTTAGTAAGCGGGAGGGATACGCAGTATTTT. Its translation is CASSLVSGRDTQYF.

The chain employs TRBV7-8 and TRBJ2-3; the D is unclear. The V end was cut by 2 bases, the J end by 6 bases, with 6 bases between. There are 12 residues in the CDR3. Germline CDR1 SGHVS, CDR2 FQNEAQ. The chain's CDR3 is CASSLIADTQYF. CDR3 bases: TGTGCCAGCAGCTTAATTGCGGATACGCAGTATTTT.

This rearrangement joins TRBV21-1 to TRBJ2-7; the tabulated D call, TRBD1, remains unverified against the DNA. TRBV21-1 is described as a pseudogene. The CDR3 runs to 16 residues. The CDR3 loop is CASRWTLATRVDEQYF. As DNA, the CDR3 is TGTGCCAGCAGATGGACATTAGCTACACGTGTTGACGAGCAGTACTTC.

The V gene is TRBV6-1, the J gene TRBJ1-5, with 7 bases identical to TRBD1. CDR1 and CDR2 from the germline V gene are MNHNS and SASEGT. The CDR3 is 14 residues long. The V gene end was trimmed by 4 bases and the J gene end by 2 bases; junction bases not matched to a gene: 2. CDR3 DNA: TGTGCCAGCAGTGCCACAGGGGGCAATCAGCCCCAGCATTTT. Translated: CASSATGGNQPQHF.

The rearrangement uses TRBV7-8 and TRBJ1-3; 7 bases are a match to TRBD1. This CDR3 comprises 14 residues. Germline V gene lookup returns CDR1 SGHVS and CDR2 FQNEAQ. J gave up 4 bases and V 5 bases, and 5 bases lay outside the gene matches. DNA of the CDR3: TGTGCCAGCAGCATTGGGACAGCGGGAAACACCATATATTTT. Translating gives CASSIGTAGNTIYF.

The V gene is TRBV2, the J gene TRBJ1-2, with D uncertain. The CDR3 consists of 15 residues. Trimming shortened V by 0 bases and J by 4 bases, and 12 bases separated the two germline ends. CDR1 is SNHLY and CDR2 is FYNNEI in the germline V gene. CDR3 sequence reads: CASSEALRQSYGYTF. CDR3 coding DNA: TGTGCCAGCAGTGAAGCGCTTAGGCAGAGCTATGGCTACACCTTC.